The 8 T cell receptor beta chains below come from one sample, sequenced in a study of memory CD4+ T cells and cytomegalovirus serostatus. Only in-frame clones appear in the TCRdb table, and some are missing; sequencing was by immunoSEQ multiplex PCR. The sample lists about 57,000 clones; around 80% were seen once. Single viable CD3+CD4+CD8-CD45RO+ cells were sorted as the memory CD4+ T cells. The sequenced sample was memory CD4+ T cells from blood. These receptors were collected from an adult in good health and CMV-seronegative.

This sequence joins TRBV23-1 and TRBJ2-1; no firm D call. TRBV23-1 is an ORF, with its function uncertain. CDR3 length equals 11 residues. Between the trimmed V and J ends, which lost 1 base and 5 bases, there was a span of 0 bases. The CDR3 DNA reads as TGCGCCAGCAGTCAATACAATGAGCAGTTCTTC. Its translation: CASSQYNEQFF.

V and J are TRBV7-8 and TRBJ1-5, with D perhaps TRBD1 (6 bases). V lost 3 bases to trimming and J lost 7 bases, with 13 bases between them. CDR1 and CDR2 from the germline V gene are SGHVS and FQNEAQ. This CDR3 is 14 amino acids long. The CDR3 reads CASSLQGRKQPQHF. CDR3 nucleotides: TGTGCCAGCAGCTTGCAGGGGAGAAAACAGCCCCAGCATTTT.

By share, this clone counts as medium-sized. This chain joins TRBV5-1 and TRBJ2-7; 9 positions match TRBD1. After removal of 4 bases from V and 3 bases from J, the junction contained 5 bases not matched to a gene. This CDR3 has 14 residues. Germline CDR1 is SGHRS and CDR2 is YFSETQ. This chain's CDR3 is CASSAGQGYYEQYF. The DNA of the CDR3 is TGCGCCAGCAGCGCGGGACAGGGATACTACGAGCAGTACTTC.

The chain employs TRBV7-9 and TRBJ2-3; D gene uncertain. The V gene's germline CDR1 is SEHNR and CDR2 FQNEAQ (reference sequence). V was trimmed by 1 base and J by 11 bases, leaving 10 bases between them. CDR3 length: 12 amino acids. The CDR3 loop reads CASSLGLEEQYF. The CDR3, as DNA: TGTGCCAGCAGCTTAGGACTTGAGGAGCAGTATTTT.

This clone was seen more than once but under ten times. V usage is TRBV6-5 and J usage is TRBJ1-6; 8 bases are a match to TRBD1. Germline values: CDR1 MNHEY, CDR2 SVGAGI. The V segment lost 0 bases and the J segment 10 bases; nucleotides outside the gene matches: 5. There are 15 residues in the CDR3. CDR3 coding DNA: TGTGCCAGCAGTTACTCCGGACAGGGTAGCTCACCCCTCCACTTT. Translation gives CASSYSGQGSSPLHF.

The gene calls are TRBV19 and TRBJ2-7, with 8 bases aligning to TRBD1. This CDR3 spans 13 amino acids. Trimming at V came to 4 bases and at J to 6 bases, leaving 5 bases not matched to a gene. CDR1 is LNHDA and CDR2 is SQIVND in the germline V gene (reference sequence). Here the CDR3 DNA reads TGTGCCAGTAGTACCCAGGGGGCGGCCGAGCAGTACTTC. Translation: CASSTQGAAEQYF. The full variable domain, rest sourced from reference TRBV19 and TRBJ2-7, is DGGITQSPKYLFRKEGQNVTLSCEQNLNHDAMYWYRQDPGQGLRLIYYSQIVNDFQKGDIAEGYSVSREKKESFPLTVTSAQKNPTAFYLCASSTQGAAEQYFGPGTRLTVT.

This clone has just a few counts. The chain carries TRBV7-2 and TRBJ2-5, with D unresolved. This CDR3 region has 13 residues. Trimming removed 3 bases from V and 3 bases from J, with 8 bases in between. The germline V gene has CDR1 SGHTA and CDR2 FQGNSA. DNA of the CDR3: TGTGCCAGCAGCTTCGGTGGGAAAGAGACCCAGTACTTC. Encoded protein: CASSFGGKETQYF.

The table lists this clone with a few counts. The chain combines TRBV7-9 with TRBJ2-1; 12 bases align to TRBD2. V trimming: 5 bases; J trimming: 10 bases; junction bases outside the gene matches: 18. The CDR3 is 18 amino acids. Germline CDR1 SEHNR, CDR2 FQNEAQ (reference sequence). CDR3 in DNA: TGTGCCAGCAGCCCTCCGGGGGCTGGACTAGCGGGAAGGGGGGAGCAGTTCTTC. Translating it yields CASSPPGAGLAGRGEQFF.